The next 3 T cell receptor beta chains were all read from a single sample in a study of blood T cell repertoires in COVID-19. Profiled with immunoSEQ multiplex PCR; TCRdb holds only in-frame clones, not every one. Counted here are tens of thousands of clones, about 89% occurring once; the ten biggest clones make up approximately 15%. The sequenced material came from peripheral blood. The source of these receptors is a man in his 70s with active or convalescent COVID-19.

The count of this clone is one. The gene calls are TRBV10-3 and TRBJ1-3; no firm D call. CDR1 and CDR2 from the germline V gene are ENHRY and SYGVKD. The V and J ends lost 3 bases and 0 bases respectively, with 6 bases between them. The CDR3 is made up of 14 amino acids. CDR3 protein: CAISDSPSGNTIYF. The CDR3 nucleotides are TGTGCCATCAGTGACAGTCCCTCTGGAAACACCATATATTTT.

This clone was recorded only once. CDR3 sequence: CASSLGGQGNEKLFF. The CDR3 DNA is TGTGCCAGCAGCTTGGGGGGACAGGGGAATGAAAAACTGTTTTTT. The rearrangement links TRBV7-9 to TRBJ1-4, with 10 positions matching TRBD1. The CDR3 length is 15 residues. Germline loops: CDR1 SEHNR, CDR2 FQNEAQ (reference sequence). The trim removed 3 bases at V and 5 bases at J, leaving 3 bases unmatched.

V and J are TRBV2 and TRBJ2-6, with D possibly being TRBD1 (5 bases). The germline CDR1 and CDR2 sequences are SNHLY and FYNNEI. The CDR3 totals 17 residues. V was clipped by 2 bases and J by 0 bases, with 11 bases between them. The chain's CDR3 is CASSERGRTSGANVLTF. CDR3 coding DNA: TGTGCCAGCAGTGAAAGGGGCAGGACCTCTGGGGCCAACGTCCTGACTTTC. The full variable domain, rest sourced from reference TRBV2 and TRBJ2-6, is EPEVTQTPSHQVTQMGQEVILRCVPISNHLYFYWYRQILGQKVEFLVSFYNNEISEKSEIFDDQFSVERPDGSNFTLKIRSTKLEDSAMYFCASSERGRTSGANVLTFGAGSRLTVL.